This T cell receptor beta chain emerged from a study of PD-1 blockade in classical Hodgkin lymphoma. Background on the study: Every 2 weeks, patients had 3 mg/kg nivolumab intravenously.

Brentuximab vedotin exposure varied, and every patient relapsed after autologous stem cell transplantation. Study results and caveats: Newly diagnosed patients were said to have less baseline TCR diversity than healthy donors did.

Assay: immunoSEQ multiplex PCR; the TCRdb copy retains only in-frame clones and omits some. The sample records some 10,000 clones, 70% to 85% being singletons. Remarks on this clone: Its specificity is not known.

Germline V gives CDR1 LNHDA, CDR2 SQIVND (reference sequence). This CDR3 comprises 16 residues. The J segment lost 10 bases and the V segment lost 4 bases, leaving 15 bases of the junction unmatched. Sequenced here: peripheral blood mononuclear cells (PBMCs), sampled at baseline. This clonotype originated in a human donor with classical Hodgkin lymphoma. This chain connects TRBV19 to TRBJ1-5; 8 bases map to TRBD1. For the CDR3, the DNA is TGTGCCAGTAGTACCCGAACGACAGGGGCAATCAGCCCCCAGCATTTT. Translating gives CASSTRTTGAISPQHF.